Sequencing of this T cell receptor (beta chain) was carried out in a study of beta chain features in type 1 diabetes. About the research overall: Sorted cell examination encompassed under 130 million cells across all samples. Findings and limits, study-wide: Among all four CD4+ subsets, Type 1 diabetes patients had TCRB CDR3s that were moderately but significantly shorter. Any role of HLA type in TCRB rearrangement remained unresolved here.

Investigators reverse transcribed all isolated RNA, so they sequenced expressed TCRB transcripts. Libraries were prepared by immunoSEQ multiplex PCR; TCRdb keeps only in-frame clonotypes and omits some of them. The repertoire holds about 260,000 clones, around 21% seen once, with about 0.027% in the top ten. The CDR3 spans 15 residues. The V segment lost 1 base and the J segment 6 bases; nucleotides outside the gene matches: 7. The germline V gene has CDR1 SQVTM and CDR2 ANQGSEA. This clone was observed a handful of times. Its antigen is undetermined. The chain couples TRBV29-1 to TRBJ2-2; 8 bases line up with TRBD1. Sample: naive CD4+ T cells from blood. The receptor was derived from a woman aged 40 to 50 with type 1 diabetes. CDR3 in DNA: TGCAGCGTTGAAGGGAGGACAGGGTTGGCCGGGGAGCTGTTTTTT. Residues: CSVEGRTGLAGELFF.